One and the same sample provided the 10 T cell receptor beta chains below, sequenced in a study of blood T cell repertoires in COVID-19. Clones were sequenced by immunoSEQ multiplex PCR, and TCRdb holds only the in-frame ones, with some missing. The sample consists of a few hundred thousand clones, around 87% of them appearing once. Sequencing was performed on PBMCs or T cells enriched from blood (not recorded which). All receptors derive from a man younger than 35 who had recovered from COVID-19.

The V gene is TRBV2, the J gene TRBJ2-3, with D possibly matching TRBD2 (7 bases). This CDR3 comprises 16 residues. Trimming took 2 bases from V and 4 from J, leaving 16 bases between them. The germline CDR1 and CDR2 sequences are SNHLY and FYNNEI. The CDR3 region is CASSERGGKRSDTQYF. In DNA form, the CDR3 reads TGTGCCAGCAGTGAAAGGGGGGGGAAGCGGTCAGATACGCAGTATTTT.

In its sample, this clone was seen once. The J gene is TRBJ1-1, the V gene TRBV5-1; 7 bases align to TRBD1. Germline V gene sequence: CDR1 SGHRS, CDR2 YFSETQ. The CDR3 extends over 13 amino acids. J gave up 5 bases and V 6 bases, and 7 bases lay outside the gene matches. CDR3 DNA sequence: TGCGCCAGCACCGTGACAGGGAGGACTGAAGCTTTCTTT. This codes for CASTVTGRTEAFF.

This clone appeared a single time. This chain links TRBV28 with TRBJ1-5; TRBD1 is a possible D gene (5 bases). Germline-derived CDR1 and CDR2 are MDHEN and SYDVKM. With 4 bases removed from V and 5 bases from J, the gap between germline ends came to 6 bases. This CDR3 region has 12 residues. This chain's CDR3 is CASSWGDQPQHF. The DNA of the CDR3 is TGTGCCAGCAGTTGGGGGGATCAGCCCCAGCATTTT.

The rearrangement uses TRBV5-4 and TRBJ2-3; a weak D match, TRBD2 (7 bases). The V gene lost 5 bases and the J gene lost 1 base, with 11 bases spanning the gap. Germline loops: CDR1 SGHNT, CDR2 YYREEE (reference sequence). The CDR3 consists of 14 residues. As DNA, the CDR3 is TGTGCCAGCAGTGGGGGGGCGGGCACAGATACGCAGTATTTT. Translating it yields CASSGGAGTDTQYF.

The V and J genes are TRBV28 and TRBJ1-1; 10 bases fit TRBD1. J was trimmed by 4 bases and V by 6 bases; bases with no gene match: 8. Germline V gene sequence: CDR1 MDHEN, CDR2 SYDVKM. This CDR3 region has 15 residues. The CDR3 nucleotides are TGTGCCAGCAGCACGACAGGGGGCTCTCTCACTGAAGCTTTCTTT. Translating it yields CASSTTGGSLTEAFF.

This chain uses TRBV13 with TRBJ1-3, with D uncertain. Germline V gene lookup returns CDR1 PRHDT and CDR2 FYEKMQ (reference sequence). V was pared by 0 bases and J by 0 bases, with 12 bases between. The CDR3 consists of 17 residues. The CDR3 reads CASSLGAGTHSGNTIYF. Written as DNA, the CDR3 is TGTGCCAGCAGCTTAGGAGCAGGAACACACTCTGGAAACACCATATATTTT.

V gene TRBV7-6 combines with J gene TRBJ1-1; 7 bases match TRBD1. V lost 5 bases to trimming and J lost 11 bases; unmatched junction nucleotides: 11. Germline lookup yields CDR1 SGHVS and CDR2 FNYEAQ. CDR3 length: 13 amino acids. The CDR3 region has the DNA TGTGCCAGCAGCCCAGGGGGACCCGTTAGGGCTTTCTTT. Protein sequence: CASSPGGPVRAFF.

The V gene is TRBV6-5, the J gene TRBJ1-2, with D unclear. Trimming took 7 bases from V and 5 from J, leaving 8 bases between them. This CDR3 is built from 11 residues. Germline V gene data show CDR1 as MNHEY and CDR2 as SVGAGI. CDR3 coding DNA: TGTGCCAGCAAGGCGCGGTATGGCTACACCTTC. Translated: CASKARYGYTF.

The V call is TRBV5-6, the J call TRBJ2-1, with D perhaps TRBD1 (6 bases). There are 14 residues in the CDR3. Germline CDR1 and CDR2: SGHDT and YYEEEE. Trimming took 9 bases from V and 4 from J, leaving 17 bases between them. The CDR3 sequence: CATQKYDRYNEQFF. The CDR3 DNA reads as TGTGCCACCCAGAAGTACGACAGGTACAATGAGCAGTTCTTC. Combining the CDR3 with reference TRBV5-6 and TRBJ2-1 gives the whole variable domain DAGVTQSPTHLIKTRGQQVTLRCSPKSGHDTVSWYQQALGQGPQFIFQYYEEEERQRGNFPDRFSGHQFPNYSSELNVNALLLGDSALYLCATQKYDRYNEQFFGPGTRLTVL.

This chain joins TRBV10-3 and TRBJ2-7; 7 nucleotides line up with TRBD1. V was pared by 6 bases and J by 5 bases, with 7 bases of the junction left unmatched. Germline V gives CDR1 ENHRY, CDR2 SYGVKD. The CDR3 is made up of 13 amino acids. The CDR3 DNA follows: TGTGCCATCAGCCGGGGACAGTGGAACGAGCAGTACTTC. Protein: CAISRGQWNEQYF.